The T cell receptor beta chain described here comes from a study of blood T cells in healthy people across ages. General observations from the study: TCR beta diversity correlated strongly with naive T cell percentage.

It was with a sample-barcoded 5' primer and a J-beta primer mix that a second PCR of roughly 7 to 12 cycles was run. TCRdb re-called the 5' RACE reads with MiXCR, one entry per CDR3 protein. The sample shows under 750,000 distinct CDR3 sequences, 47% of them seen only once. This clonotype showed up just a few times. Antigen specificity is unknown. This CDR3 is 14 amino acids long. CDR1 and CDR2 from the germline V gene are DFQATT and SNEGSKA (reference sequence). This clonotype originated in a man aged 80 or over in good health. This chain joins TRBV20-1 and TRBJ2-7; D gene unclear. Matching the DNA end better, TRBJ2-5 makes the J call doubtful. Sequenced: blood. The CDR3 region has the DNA TGCAGTGCTAGTGAGTCGGCAGGCACCAAGACCCAGTACTTC. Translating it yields CSASESAGTKTQYF.